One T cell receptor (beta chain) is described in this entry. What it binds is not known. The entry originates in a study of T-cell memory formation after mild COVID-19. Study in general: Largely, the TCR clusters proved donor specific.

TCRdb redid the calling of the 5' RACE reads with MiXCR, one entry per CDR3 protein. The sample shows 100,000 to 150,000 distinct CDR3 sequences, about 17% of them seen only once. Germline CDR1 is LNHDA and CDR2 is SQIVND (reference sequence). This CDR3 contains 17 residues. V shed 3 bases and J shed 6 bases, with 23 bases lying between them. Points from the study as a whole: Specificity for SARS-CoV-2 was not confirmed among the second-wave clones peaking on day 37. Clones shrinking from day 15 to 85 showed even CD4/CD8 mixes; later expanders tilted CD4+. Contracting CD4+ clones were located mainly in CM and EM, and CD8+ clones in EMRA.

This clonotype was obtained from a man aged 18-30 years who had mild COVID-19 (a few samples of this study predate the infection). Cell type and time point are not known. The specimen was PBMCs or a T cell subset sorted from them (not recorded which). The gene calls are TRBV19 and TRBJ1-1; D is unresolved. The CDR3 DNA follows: TGTGCCAGTAGTATGTTACAGAGCAACGGAGGAAGGGCTGAAGCTTTCTTT. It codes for CASSMLQSNGGRAEAFF.